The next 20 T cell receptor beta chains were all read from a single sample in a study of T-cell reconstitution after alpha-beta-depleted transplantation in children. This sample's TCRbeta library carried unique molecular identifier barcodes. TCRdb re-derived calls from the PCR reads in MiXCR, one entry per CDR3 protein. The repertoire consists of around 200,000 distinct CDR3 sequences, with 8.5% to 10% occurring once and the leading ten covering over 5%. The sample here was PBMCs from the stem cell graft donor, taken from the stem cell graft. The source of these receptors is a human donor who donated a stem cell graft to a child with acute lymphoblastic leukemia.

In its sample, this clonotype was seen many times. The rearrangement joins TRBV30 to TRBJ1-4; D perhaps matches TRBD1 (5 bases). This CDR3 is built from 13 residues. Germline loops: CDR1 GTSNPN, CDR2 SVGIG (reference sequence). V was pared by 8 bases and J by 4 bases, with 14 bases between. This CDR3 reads CAITAGGNEKLFF. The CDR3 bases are TGTGCCATTACAGCGGGGGGTAATGAAAAACTGTTTTTT.

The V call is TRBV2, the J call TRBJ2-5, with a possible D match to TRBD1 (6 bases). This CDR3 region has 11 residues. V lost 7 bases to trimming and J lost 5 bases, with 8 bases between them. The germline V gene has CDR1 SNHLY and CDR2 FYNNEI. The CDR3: CASNQGETQYF. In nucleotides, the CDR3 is TGTGCCAGCAATCAGGGGGAGACCCAGTACTTC.

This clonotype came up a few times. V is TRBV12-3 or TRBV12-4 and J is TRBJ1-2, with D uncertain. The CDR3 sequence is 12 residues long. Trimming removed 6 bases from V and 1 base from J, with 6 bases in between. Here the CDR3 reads CASSQFNYGYTF. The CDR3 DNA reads TGTGCCAGCAGCCAGTTTAACTATGGCTACACCTTC.

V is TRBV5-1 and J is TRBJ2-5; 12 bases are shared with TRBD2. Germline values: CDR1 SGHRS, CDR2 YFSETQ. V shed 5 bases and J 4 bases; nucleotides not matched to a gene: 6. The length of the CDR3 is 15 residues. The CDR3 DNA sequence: TGCGCCAGCAGTGCACTAGCGGGGGGCGGAGAGACCCAGTACTTC. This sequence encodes CASSALAGGGETQYF.

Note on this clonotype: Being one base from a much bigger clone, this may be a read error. The CDR3 DNA reads TGTGCCAGCAGCATACACAGGAGAGTCGCCGGGGAGCTGTTTTTT. Encoded protein: CASSIHRRVAGELFF. V is TRBV5-6 and J is TRBJ2-2, with D possibly TRBD1 on 5 matching bases. The germline gives CDR1 SGHDT, CDR2 YYEEEE. Deletions cut 4 bases from V and 6 bases from J, with 16 bases between. This CDR3 is built from 15 residues.

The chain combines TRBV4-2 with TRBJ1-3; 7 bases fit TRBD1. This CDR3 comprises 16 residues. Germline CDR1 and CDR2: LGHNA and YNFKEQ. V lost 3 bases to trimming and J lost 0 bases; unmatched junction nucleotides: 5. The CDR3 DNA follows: TGTGCCAGCAGCCACGGACAGGTTCGCTCTGGAAACACCATATATTTT. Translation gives CASSHGQVRSGNTIYF.

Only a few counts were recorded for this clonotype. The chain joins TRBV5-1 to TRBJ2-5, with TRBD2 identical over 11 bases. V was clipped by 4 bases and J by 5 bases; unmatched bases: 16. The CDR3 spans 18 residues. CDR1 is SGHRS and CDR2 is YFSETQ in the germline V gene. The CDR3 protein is CASSLETSGGARRETQYF. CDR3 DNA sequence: TGCGCCAGCAGCCTAGAAACTAGCGGGGGAGCGAGACGGGAGACCCAGTACTTC.

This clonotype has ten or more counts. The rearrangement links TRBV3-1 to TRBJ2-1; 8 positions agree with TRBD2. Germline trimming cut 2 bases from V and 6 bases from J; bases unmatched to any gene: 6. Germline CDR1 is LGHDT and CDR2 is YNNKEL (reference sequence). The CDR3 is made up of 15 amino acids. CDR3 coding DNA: TGTGCCAGCAGCCAATCCGGGACTAGGGGCAATGAGCAGTTCTTC. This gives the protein CASSQSGTRGNEQFF.

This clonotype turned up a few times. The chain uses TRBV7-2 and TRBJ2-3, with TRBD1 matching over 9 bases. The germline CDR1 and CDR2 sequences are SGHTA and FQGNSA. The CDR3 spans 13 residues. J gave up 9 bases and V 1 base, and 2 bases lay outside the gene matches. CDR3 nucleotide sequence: TGTGCCAGCAGCTTAGTGGACAGGGGAACGCAGTATTTT. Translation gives CASSLVDRGTQYF. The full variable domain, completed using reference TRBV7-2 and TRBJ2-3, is GAGVSQSPSNKVTEKGKDVELRCDPISGHTALYWYRQSLGQGLEFLIYFQGNSAPDKSGLPSDRFSAERTGGSVSTLTIQRTQQEDSAVYLCASSLVDRGTQYFGPGTRLTVL.

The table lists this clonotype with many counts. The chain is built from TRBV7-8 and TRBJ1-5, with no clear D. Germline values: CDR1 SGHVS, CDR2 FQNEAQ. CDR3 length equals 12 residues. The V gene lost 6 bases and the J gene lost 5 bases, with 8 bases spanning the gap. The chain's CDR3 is CASSHGDQPQHF. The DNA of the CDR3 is TGTGCCAGCAGTCACGGGGATCAGCCCCAGCATTTT.

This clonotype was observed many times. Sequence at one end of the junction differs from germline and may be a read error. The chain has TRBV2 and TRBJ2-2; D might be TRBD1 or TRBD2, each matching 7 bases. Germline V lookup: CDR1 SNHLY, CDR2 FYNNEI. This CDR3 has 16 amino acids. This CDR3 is CASSPTGSGNSGELFF. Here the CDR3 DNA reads TGTGCCAGCAGCCCGACAGGGAGCGGGAACTCCGGGGAGCTGTTTTTT.

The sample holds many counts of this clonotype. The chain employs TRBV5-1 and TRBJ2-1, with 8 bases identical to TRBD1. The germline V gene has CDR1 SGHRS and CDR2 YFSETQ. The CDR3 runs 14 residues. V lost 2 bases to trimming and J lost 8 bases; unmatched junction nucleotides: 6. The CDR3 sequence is CASSLGAGGDEQFF. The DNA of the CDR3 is TGCGCCAGCAGCTTAGGGGCAGGGGGCGATGAGCAGTTCTTC.

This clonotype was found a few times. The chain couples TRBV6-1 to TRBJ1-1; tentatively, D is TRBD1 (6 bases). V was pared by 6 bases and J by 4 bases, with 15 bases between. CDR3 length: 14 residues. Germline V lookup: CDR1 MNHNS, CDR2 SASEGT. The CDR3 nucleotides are TGTGCCAGCAGACCTCACAGGGATGGCACTGAAGCTTTCTTT. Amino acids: CASRPHRDGTEAFF.

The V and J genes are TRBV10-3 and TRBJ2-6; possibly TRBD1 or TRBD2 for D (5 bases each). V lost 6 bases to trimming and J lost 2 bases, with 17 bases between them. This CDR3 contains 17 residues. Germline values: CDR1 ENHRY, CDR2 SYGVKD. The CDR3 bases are TGTGCCATCAGACCCGAGAGGGGCGCAACTGGGGCCAACGTCCTGACTTTC. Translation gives CAIRPERGATGANVLTF.

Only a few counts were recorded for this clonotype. CDR3 nucleotides: TGTGCCAGCTCTGTAGGTTCCCGAGAGACCCAGTACTTC. Translation: CASSVGSRETQYF. V usage is TRBV6-1 and J usage is TRBJ2-5, with D unresolved. The CDR3 is made up of 13 amino acids. Trimming removed 8 bases at V and 4 bases at J, with 14 bases between. Per the germline V gene, CDR1 is MNHNS and CDR2 is SASEGT.

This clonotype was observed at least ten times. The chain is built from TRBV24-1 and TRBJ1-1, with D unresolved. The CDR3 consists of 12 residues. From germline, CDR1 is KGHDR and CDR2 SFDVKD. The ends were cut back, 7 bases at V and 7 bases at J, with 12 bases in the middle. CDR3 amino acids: CATSGLLGEAFF. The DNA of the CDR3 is TGTGCCACCAGCGGACTTTTGGGTGAAGCTTTCTTT.

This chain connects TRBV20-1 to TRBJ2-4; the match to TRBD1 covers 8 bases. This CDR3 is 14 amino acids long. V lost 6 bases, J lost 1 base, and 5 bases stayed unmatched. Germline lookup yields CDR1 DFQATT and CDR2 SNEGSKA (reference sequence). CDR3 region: CSAGRTGAKNIQYF. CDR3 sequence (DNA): TGCAGTGCGGGTCGGACAGGGGCCAAAAACATTCAGTACTTC.

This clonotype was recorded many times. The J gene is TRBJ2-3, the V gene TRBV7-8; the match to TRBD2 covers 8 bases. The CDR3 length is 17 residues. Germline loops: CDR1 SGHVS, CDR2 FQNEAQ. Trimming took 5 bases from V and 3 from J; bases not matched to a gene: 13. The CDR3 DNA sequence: TGTGCCAGCAGCCACTTACTAGCGGACCCAAGGACAGATACGCAGTATTTT. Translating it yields CASSHLLADPRTDTQYF.

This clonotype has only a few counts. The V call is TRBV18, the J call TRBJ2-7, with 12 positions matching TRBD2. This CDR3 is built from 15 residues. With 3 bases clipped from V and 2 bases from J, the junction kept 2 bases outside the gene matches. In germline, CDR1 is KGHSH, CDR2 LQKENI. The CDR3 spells CASSPGLAGTYEQYF. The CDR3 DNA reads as TGTGCCAGCTCACCTGGACTAGCGGGGACCTACGAGCAGTACTTC. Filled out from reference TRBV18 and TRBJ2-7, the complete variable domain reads NAGVMQNPRHLVRRRGQEARLRCSPMKGHSHVYWYRQLPEEGLKFMVYLQKENIIDESGMPKERFSAEFPKEGPSILRIQQVVRGDSAAYFCASSPGLAGTYEQYFGPGTRLTVT.

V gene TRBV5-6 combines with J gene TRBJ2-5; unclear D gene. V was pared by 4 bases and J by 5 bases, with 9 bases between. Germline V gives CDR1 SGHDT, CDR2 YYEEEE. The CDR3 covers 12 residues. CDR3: CASSVARETQYF. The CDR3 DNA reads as TGTGCCAGCAGCGTTGCCAGGGAGACCCAGTACTTC.